A single sample is the source of the 32 T cell receptor beta chains below, sequenced in a study of T cells in Graves' hyperthyroidism and ophthalmopathy. RNA transcripts provided the source from which TCR beta CDR3 regions were amplified. A first-round RT-PCR of the TCR CDR3 used the HTBI primer set. One entry per CDR3 protein results from TCRdb running MiXCR on the multiplex PCR reads. The sample has approximately 870,000 distinct CDR3 sequences; about two fifths are singletons. The sample comprised blood. The receptor source for this set is a man between 18 and 29 years old with Graves' hyperthyroidism.

This clonotype has just a few counts. The J gene is TRBJ2-5, the V gene TRBV12-3 or TRBV12-4, with 7 bases fitting TRBD1. V shed 5 bases and J 5 bases; nucleotides not matched to a gene: 8. The CDR3 consists of 14 residues. In DNA, the CDR3 is TGTGCCAGCAGTGGTACAGGGGACAAGGAGACCCAGTACTTC. This gives the protein CASSGTGDKETQYF.

This clonotype was recorded many times. J is TRBJ1-1 and V is TRBV7-8; 7 bases fit TRBD1. V gave up 2 bases and J gave up 12 bases; unmatched junction bases: 9. The CDR3 is 13 amino acids. Germline V lookup: CDR1 SGHVS, CDR2 FQNEAQ. The CDR3 spells CASSLIPDRDTFF. As DNA, the CDR3 is TGTGCCAGCAGCTTAATACCCGACAGGGATACTTTCTTT.

In this sample, this clonotype turned up a few times. This chain uses TRBV10-3 with TRBJ2-7; D remains unclear. Germline CDR1 reads ENHRY; CDR2 reads SYGVKD. The CDR3 runs 17 residues. With 10 bases removed from V and 3 bases from J, the gap between germline ends came to 28 bases. The CDR3, as DNA: TGTGCCAGCAGCCCTAGGACCCTCCATACCCCTGTCTACGAGCAGTACTTC. This translates into CASSPRTLHTPVYEQYF.

The rearrangement joins TRBV12-3 or TRBV12-4 to TRBJ1-6; the D gene is possibly TRBD1 (6 bases). The CDR3 runs to 14 residues. Trimming took off 3 bases at V and 12 bases at J, with 15 bases between the two ends. The chain's CDR3 is CASSFPQGTGPLHF. CDR3 nucleotides: TGTGCCAGCAGTTTCCCCCAGGGGACCGGACCCCTCCACTTT.

V and J are TRBV20-1 and TRBJ2-5, with a weak D call TRBD2 (7 bases). Trimming took off 2 bases at V and 4 bases at J, with 14 bases between the two ends. This CDR3 is built from 14 residues. Germline V gene lookup returns CDR1 DFQATT and CDR2 SNEGSKA (reference sequence). The CDR3, as DNA: TGCAGTGCTAGAAGGGGGGGGGCCATAGAGACCCAGTACTTC. It specifies CSARRGGAIETQYF.

CDR3 region: CSAIAGAGYEQYF. In DNA form, the CDR3 reads TGCAGTGCCATAGCGGGGGCTGGATACGAGCAGTACTTC. J is TRBJ2-7 and V is TRBV20-1; 9 bases fit TRBD2. V gave up 6 bases and J gave up 4 bases; unmatched junction bases: 7. CDR3 length: 13 residues. CDR1 and CDR2 from the germline V gene are DFQATT and SNEGSKA (reference sequence).

This clonotype was seen many times. V is TRBV15 and J is TRBJ2-7, with D perhaps matching TRBD1 or TRBD2 (5 bases each). V was clipped by 0 bases and J by 3 bases, with 15 bases between them. There are 16 residues in the CDR3. Per germline, CDR1 LNHNV and CDR2 YYDKDF (reference sequence). The CDR3 DNA sequence: TGTGCCACCAGCAGAGATGGGGGTGGCGGAGTCTACGAGCAGTACTTC. Translated: CATSRDGGGGVYEQYF.

The chain couples TRBV19 to TRBJ2-7; D is ambiguous. The CDR3 totals 14 residues. The ends were cut back, 5 bases at V and 2 bases at J, with 13 bases in the middle. Germline V gene sequence: CDR1 LNHDA, CDR2 SQIVND (reference sequence). The CDR3 loop is CASSDQAGTYEQYF. The DNA for the CDR3 is TGTGCCAGTAGTGATCAAGCCGGAACCTACGAGCAGTACTTC.

The sample holds many counts of this clonotype. This chain uses TRBV24-1 with TRBJ2-6; 8 bases are shared with TRBD1. This CDR3 comprises 17 residues. Germline CDR1 is KGHDR and CDR2 is SFDVKD. The junction had 8 bases not matched to a gene; V was cut back by 4 bases and J by 4 bases. The CDR3 DNA reads TGTGCCACCAGTGACTCTAGGACAGGGCCCGGGGCCAACGTCCTGACTTTC. It yields the protein CATSDSRTGPGANVLTF.

The CDR3 sequence: CASSLEHVGDTQYF. The CDR3 DNA follows: TGTGCCAGCAGTTTAGAGCATGTAGGAGATACGCAGTATTTT. This chain joins TRBV12-3 or TRBV12-4 and TRBJ2-3, with D unclear. The CDR3 spans 14 residues. The ends were cut back, 1 base at V and 5 bases at J, with 10 bases in the middle.

This sequence joins TRBV20-1 and TRBJ1-1; D not resolved. V lost 3 bases to trimming and J lost 1 base, with 12 bases between them. The germline V gene encodes CDR1 DFQATT and CDR2 SNEGSKA (reference sequence). The CDR3 length is 14 residues. CDR3 protein: CSASSRGGNTEAFF. CDR3 DNA: TGCAGTGCTAGTTCTCGGGGAGGGAACACTGAAGCTTTCTTT.

The gene calls are TRBV9 and TRBJ2-7; D call uncertain. CDR1 SGDLS and CDR2 YYNGEE come from the germline V gene. V shed 0 bases and J shed 6 bases, with 10 bases lying between them. The CDR3 sequence is 13 residues long. In nucleotides, the CDR3 is TGTGCCAGCAGCGTAGTGATCGGCCGCGAGCAGTACTTC. It encodes CASSVVIGREQYF.

This clonotype was seen a few times. The chain couples TRBV20-1 to TRBJ2-5; the D is unclear. V was shortened by 8 bases and J by 5 bases, with 12 bases between the two germline ends. The germline V gene has CDR1 DFQATT and CDR2 SNEGSKA (reference sequence). The CDR3 loop spans 11 amino acids. The CDR3 DNA follows: TGCAGTACTATGGAACAGGAGACCCAGTACTTC. Protein sequence: CSTMEQETQYF.

This clonotype came up many times. The chain carries TRBV5-1 and TRBJ1-5; 8 bases agree with TRBD1. The trim removed 0 bases at V and 4 bases at J, leaving 3 bases unmatched. The CDR3 is 15 residues long. Germline CDR1 and CDR2: SGHRS and YFSETQ. The CDR3 spells CASSLGTGSNQPQHF. CDR3 DNA sequence: TGCGCCAGCAGCTTGGGGACAGGGTCTAATCAGCCCCAGCATTTT. Filled out from reference TRBV5-1 and TRBJ1-5, the complete variable domain reads KAGVTQTPRYLIKTRGQQVTLSCSPISGHRSVSWYQQTPGQGLQFLFEYFSETQRNKGNFPGRFSGRQFSNSRSEMNVSTLELGDSALYLCASSLGTGSNQPQHFGDGTRLSIL.

V gene TRBV7-3 combines with J gene TRBJ2-7; TRBD2 matches 12 bases. This CDR3 is built from 16 residues. V shed 5 bases and J 3 bases; nucleotides not matched to a gene: 8. Per the germline V gene, CDR1 is SGHTA and CDR2 is FQGTGA. The CDR3 protein is CASSPLGLAGIYEQYF. The CDR3 region has the DNA TGTGCCAGCAGCCCCCTCGGACTAGCGGGGATCTACGAGCAGTACTTC.

This clonotype has at least ten counts. The chain combines TRBV19 with TRBJ1-5; a weak D match, TRBD1 (5 bases). This CDR3 is built from 16 residues. Looked up from germline, CDR1 is LNHDA and CDR2 is SQIVND (reference sequence). Trimming took 3 bases from V and 5 from J, leaving 17 bases between them. CDR3 sequence: CASSISGTARYQPQHF. The CDR3 region has the DNA TGTGCCAGTAGTATTTCCGGGACGGCTAGATATCAGCCCCAGCATTTT.

This clonotype was found a few times. The rearrangement links TRBV10-3 to TRBJ1-5; possible D gene TRBD1, 5 bases. V lost 10 bases and J 0 bases, leaving 31 bases between the germline ends. Germline CDR1 is ENHRY and CDR2 is SYGVKD. This CDR3 is built from 20 residues. CDR3 sequence (DNA): TGTGCCAGCAGCCTAAGACAGCTGAATCACGGATTGGGTAGCAATCAGCCCCAGCATTTT. Its translation: CASSLRQLNHGLGSNQPQHF.

The table lists this clonotype with a few counts. The V and J genes are TRBV19 and TRBJ2-2; 10 bases align to TRBD2. The V gene's germline CDR1 is LNHDA and CDR2 SQIVND (reference sequence). Trimming took 10 bases from V and 3 from J; bases not matched to a gene: 8. The CDR3 is 15 amino acids. This chain's CDR3 is CAISEGLAHTGELFF. The CDR3, as DNA: TGTGCCATCAGCGAGGGACTAGCGCACACCGGGGAGCTGTTTTTT.

This clonotype was found a few times. The chain uses TRBV11-2 and TRBJ2-5, with 12 bases aligning to TRBD2. CDR1 is SGHAT and CDR2 is FQNNGV in the germline V gene. The length of the CDR3 is 16 residues. Trimming removed 5 bases from V and 5 bases from J; junction bases left unmatched: 9. DNA of the CDR3: TGTGCCAGCAGCCCCCGGACTAGCGGGGAATGGGAGACCCAGTACTTC. As protein: CASSPRTSGEWETQYF.

The chain carries TRBV12-3 or TRBV12-4 and TRBJ2-5, with TRBD1 matching 11 bases. V shed 7 bases, J shed 4 bases, and the junction held 8 bases outside the gene matches. This CDR3 spans 15 amino acids. The CDR3 reads CASNVGQGAGETQYF. The DNA for the CDR3 is TGTGCCAGCAACGTCGGACAGGGGGCAGGAGAGACCCAGTACTTC.

This clonotype was counted at least ten times. The chain is built from TRBV7-8 and TRBJ2-5; D gene uncertain. The CDR3 runs 14 residues. V shed 4 bases and J shed 5 bases, with 14 bases lying between them. Germline assignment: CDR1 SGHVS and CDR2 FQNEAQ. The CDR3 sequence: CASSSGEGWETQYF. DNA for the CDR3: TGTGCCAGCAGCTCCGGCGAAGGGTGGGAGACCCAGTACTTC.

The genes are TRBV7-8 and TRBJ1-5; D is unresolved. Germline V gene data show CDR1 as SGHVS and CDR2 as FQNEAQ. CDR3 size: 18 residues. V was pared by 3 bases and J by 5 bases, with 23 bases between. CDR3 protein: CASSFYPEELEGHQPQHF. The CDR3 DNA reads as TGTGCCAGCAGCTTCTACCCTGAGGAGTTAGAGGGTCATCAGCCCCAGCATTTT.

The chain is built from TRBV10-3 and TRBJ2-5; 9 positions match TRBD2. J lost 5 bases, V lost 2 bases, and 6 bases had no gene match. From germline, CDR1 is ENHRY and CDR2 SYGVKD. This CDR3 is built from 15 residues. CDR3 nucleotide sequence: TGTGCCATCAGTGAGAACAGCGGGGGGTGGGAGACCCAGTACTTC. This gives the protein CAISENSGGWETQYF.

The chain combines TRBV7-3 with TRBJ1-5, with 11 bases lining up with TRBD1. Germline V gives CDR1 SGHTA, CDR2 FQGTGA. CDR3 length: 16 residues. V shed 6 bases and J 7 bases; nucleotides not matched to a gene: 11. DNA of the CDR3: TGTGCCAGCAGAGGAACCGGGACAGGGGGACGACAGCCCCAGCATTTT. Translated, it gives CASRGTGTGGRQPQHF.

The V call is TRBV10-3, the J call TRBJ2-7, with 9 positions matching TRBD1. Germline CDR1 is ENHRY and CDR2 is SYGVKD. The CDR3 is 13 residues long. V lost 10 bases, J lost 7 bases, and 11 bases stayed unmatched. The CDR3 loop reads CASGKQGAWEQYF. The CDR3 nucleotides are TGTGCCAGCGGGAAACAGGGGGCCTGGGAGCAGTACTTC.

In its sample, this clonotype was seen many times. The V gene is TRBV20-1, the J gene TRBJ1-2; 9 bases are shared with TRBD1. Germline V gene lookup returns CDR1 DFQATT and CDR2 SNEGSKA (reference sequence). This CDR3 is built from 14 residues. Trimming removed 6 bases from V and 4 bases from J; junction bases left unmatched: 9. DNA of the CDR3: TGCAGTGCACTAGCCCGGGACAGGGTCTATGGCTACACCTTC. Translated, it gives CSALARDRVYGYTF.

Only a few counts were recorded for this clonotype. The V and J genes are TRBV19 and TRBJ2-2, with D hard to call. The CDR3 is made up of 16 amino acids. The V gene's germline CDR1 is LNHDA and CDR2 SQIVND (reference sequence). The V gene lost 2 bases and the J gene lost 6 bases, with 16 bases spanning the gap. The CDR3 loop is CASSIMASGWAGELFF. Written as DNA, the CDR3 is TGTGCCAGTAGTATAATGGCTAGTGGGTGGGCCGGGGAGCTGTTTTTT.

V gene TRBV12-3 or TRBV12-4 combines with J gene TRBJ1-3, with D possibly being TRBD1 (6 bases). Trimming stripped 6 bases from V and 0 bases from J, with 24 bases between. The CDR3 sequence is 19 residues long. CDR3 in DNA: TGTGCCAGCAGCCGACCAGAGTGGACGACAGGAAGCTCTGGAAACACCATATATTTT. Its translation is CASSRPEWTTGSSGNTIYF.

In its sample, this clonotype was seen many times. The genes are TRBV24-1 and TRBJ1-5, with 7 bases matching TRBD1. There are 13 residues in the CDR3. J was trimmed by 11 bases and V by 4 bases; bases with no gene match: 7. Germline V gene sequence: CDR1 KGHDR, CDR2 SFDVKD. CDR3 loop: CATSDRDSRTQHF. The CDR3 bases are TGTGCCACCAGTGACCGGGACAGCCGGACCCAGCATTTT.

This clonotype was recorded many times. The chain carries TRBV9 and TRBJ1-2; TRBD1 matches 9 bases. From germline, CDR1 is SGDLS and CDR2 YYNGEE. The CDR3 covers 15 residues. V dropped 0 bases and J dropped 6; count of bases not matched to a gene: 6. The CDR3 nucleotides are TGTGCCAGCAGCGTAGAACAGGGGGCGGAGAATGGCTACACCTTC. This sequence encodes CASSVEQGAENGYTF.

The chain uses TRBV12-5 and TRBJ2-5, with a weak D call TRBD2 (6 bases). Germline V gene sequence: CDR1 LGHNT, CDR2 FRNRAP. CDR3 length: 13 residues. The V end lost 3 bases, the J end lost 5 bases, and 10 bases lay between the germline ends. The CDR3 protein is CASGLGLAETQYF. CDR3 nucleotide sequence: TGTGCTAGTGGTTTAGGCCTAGCGGAGACCCAGTACTTC.

The V and J genes are TRBV12-3 or TRBV12-4 and TRBJ2-7, with 13 bases identical to TRBD2. With V trimmed by 4 bases and J by 7 bases, 4 bases remained unmatched. The CDR3 has 14 amino acids. DNA for the CDR3: TGTGCCAGCAGTTGGGGACTAGCGGGGAAAGAGCAGTACTTC. It specifies CASSWGLAGKEQYF.